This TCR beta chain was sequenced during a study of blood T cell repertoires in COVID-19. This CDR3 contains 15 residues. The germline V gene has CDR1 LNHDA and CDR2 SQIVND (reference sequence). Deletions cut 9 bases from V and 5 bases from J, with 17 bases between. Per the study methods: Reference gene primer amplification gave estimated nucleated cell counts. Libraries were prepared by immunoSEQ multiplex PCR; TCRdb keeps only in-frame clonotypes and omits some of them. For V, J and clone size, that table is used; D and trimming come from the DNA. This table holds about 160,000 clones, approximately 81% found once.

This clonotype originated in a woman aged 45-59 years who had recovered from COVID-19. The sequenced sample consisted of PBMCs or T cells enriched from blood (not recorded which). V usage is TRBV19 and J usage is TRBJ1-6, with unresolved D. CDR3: CASRSPTPDNSPLHF. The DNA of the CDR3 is TGTGCCAGCAGGTCACCAACCCCCGATAATTCACCCCTCCACTTT.